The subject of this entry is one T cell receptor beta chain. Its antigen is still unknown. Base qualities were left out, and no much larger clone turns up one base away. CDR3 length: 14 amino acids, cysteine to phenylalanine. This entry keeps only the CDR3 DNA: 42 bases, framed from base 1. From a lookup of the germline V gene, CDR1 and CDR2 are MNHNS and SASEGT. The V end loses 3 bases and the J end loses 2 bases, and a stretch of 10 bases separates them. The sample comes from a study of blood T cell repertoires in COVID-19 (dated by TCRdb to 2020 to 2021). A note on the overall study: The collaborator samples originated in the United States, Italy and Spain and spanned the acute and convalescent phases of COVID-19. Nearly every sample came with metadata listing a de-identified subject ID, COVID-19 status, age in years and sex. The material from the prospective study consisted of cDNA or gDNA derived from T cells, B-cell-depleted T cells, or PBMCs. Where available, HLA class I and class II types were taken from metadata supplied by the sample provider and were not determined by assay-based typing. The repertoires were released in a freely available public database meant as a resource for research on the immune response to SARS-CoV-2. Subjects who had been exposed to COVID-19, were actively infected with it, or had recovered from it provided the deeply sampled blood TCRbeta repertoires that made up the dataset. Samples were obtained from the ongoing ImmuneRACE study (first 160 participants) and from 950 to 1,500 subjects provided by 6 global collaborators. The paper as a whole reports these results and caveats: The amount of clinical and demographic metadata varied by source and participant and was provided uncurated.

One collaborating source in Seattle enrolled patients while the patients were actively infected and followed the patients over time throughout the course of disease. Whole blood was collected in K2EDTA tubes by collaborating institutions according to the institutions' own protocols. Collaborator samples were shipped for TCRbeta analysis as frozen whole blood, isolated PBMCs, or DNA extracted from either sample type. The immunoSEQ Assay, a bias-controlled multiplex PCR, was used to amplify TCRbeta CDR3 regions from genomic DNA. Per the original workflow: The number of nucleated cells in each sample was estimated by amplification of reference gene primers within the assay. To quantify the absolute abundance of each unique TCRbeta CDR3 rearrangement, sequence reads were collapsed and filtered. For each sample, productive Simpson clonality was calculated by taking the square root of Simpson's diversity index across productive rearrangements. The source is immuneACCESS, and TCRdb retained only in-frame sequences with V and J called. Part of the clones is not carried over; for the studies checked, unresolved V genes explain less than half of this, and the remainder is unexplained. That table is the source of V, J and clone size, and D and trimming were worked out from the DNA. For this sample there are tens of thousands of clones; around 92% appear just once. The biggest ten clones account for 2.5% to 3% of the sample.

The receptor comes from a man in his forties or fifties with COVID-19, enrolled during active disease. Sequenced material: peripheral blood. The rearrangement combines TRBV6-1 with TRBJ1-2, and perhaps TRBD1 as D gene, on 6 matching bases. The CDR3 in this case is CASSETGANYGYTF. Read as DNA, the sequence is TGTGCCAGCAGTGAGACAGGAGCAAACTATGGCTACACCTTC.